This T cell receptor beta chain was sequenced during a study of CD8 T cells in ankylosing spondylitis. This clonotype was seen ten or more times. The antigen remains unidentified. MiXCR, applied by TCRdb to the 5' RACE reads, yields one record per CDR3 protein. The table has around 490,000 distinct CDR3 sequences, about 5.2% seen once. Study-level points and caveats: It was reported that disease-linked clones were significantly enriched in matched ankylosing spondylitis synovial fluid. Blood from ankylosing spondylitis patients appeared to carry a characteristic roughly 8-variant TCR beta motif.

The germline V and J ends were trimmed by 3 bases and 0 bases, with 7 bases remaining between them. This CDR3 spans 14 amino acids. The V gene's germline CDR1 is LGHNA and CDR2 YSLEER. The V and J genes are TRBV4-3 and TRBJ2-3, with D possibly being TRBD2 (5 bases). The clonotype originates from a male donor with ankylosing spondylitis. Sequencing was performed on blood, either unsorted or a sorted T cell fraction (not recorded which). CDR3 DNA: TGCGCCAGCAGCCAGCGGACTAGCACAGATACGCAGTATTTT. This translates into CASSQRTSTDTQYF.